One sample yielded the 10 T cell receptor beta chains listed below, sequenced in a study of OX40 agonist ivuxolimab in advanced cancers. Sequencing used immunoSEQ multiplex PCR; TCRdb keeps in-frame clones, though not all of them. Among tens of thousands of clones listed, 70% to 90% were seen once. Sequencing was performed on CD4+ or CD8+ T cells sorted from blood, taken in a trial of the OX40 agonist ivuxolimab. The receptors originated from an adult with an advanced solid tumor such as melanoma, head and neck, liver or kidney cancer.

The rearrangement links TRBV2 to TRBJ1-3; TRBD1 aligns across 9 bases. CDR1 SNHLY and CDR2 FYNNEI come from the germline V gene. V lost 7 bases and J lost 0; bases outside the gene matches: 10. This CDR3 region has 17 residues. CDR3 sequence (DNA): TGTGCCAGCACCTCTAGGCAGACAGGGGGCTCTGGAAACACCATATATTTT. It translates to CASTSRQTGGSGNTIYF.

This chain uses TRBV7-6 with TRBJ1-5; tentative D call: TRBD1 (6 bases). With 1 base removed from V and 4 bases from J, the gap between germline ends came to 8 bases. CDR3 length: 14 amino acids. CDR1 is SGHVS and CDR2 is FNYEAQ in the germline V gene. CDR3 coding DNA: TGTGCCAGCAGCTTAGGGACAGCGAATCAGCCCCAGCATTTT. Translating it yields CASSLGTANQPQHF.

This chain uses TRBV5-4 with TRBJ2-1; D ambiguous. The CDR3 runs to 15 residues. Trimming stripped 4 bases from V and 0 bases from J, with 11 bases between. CDR1 SGHNT and CDR2 YYREEE come from the germline V gene (reference sequence). CDR3 DNA sequence: TGTGCCAGCAGCGTGGAAGTAGGCTCCTACAATGAGCAGTTCTTC. Its protein product is CASSVEVGSYNEQFF.

The genes are TRBV28 and TRBJ2-2, with 12 bases fitting TRBD1. The CDR3 has 16 amino acids. From germline, CDR1 is MDHEN and CDR2 SYDVKM. Germline trimming cut 6 bases from V and 7 bases from J; bases unmatched to any gene: 9. CDR3 DNA: TGTGCCAGCAGGGGATATGGGACAGGGGGCGGCGGGGAGCTGTTTTTT. As protein: CASRGYGTGGGGELFF.

Here the CDR3 DNA reads TGTGCCAGCAGTTTCTGGACGGGCACGAACACTGAAGCTTTCTTT. Protein product: CASSFWTGTNTEAFF. The V and J genes are TRBV28 and TRBJ1-1; D remains unclear. Trimming took off 3 bases at V and 1 base at J, with 12 bases between the two ends. This CDR3 comprises 15 residues. Germline V gene data show CDR1 as MDHEN and CDR2 as SYDVKM.

The chain has TRBV18 and TRBJ2-7, with 7 bases identical to TRBD1. This CDR3 has 14 residues. The germline gives CDR1 KGHSH, CDR2 LQKENI. Trimming cost V 5 bases and J 7 bases; bases outside gene matches: 11. The CDR3 DNA reads as TGTGCCAGCTCATCAATTCCGGGACAGCCGGAGCAGTACTTC. It codes for CASSSIPGQPEQYF.

The chain uses TRBV18 and TRBJ2-7; D might be TRBD2 (6 bases). The ends were cut back, 3 bases at V and 0 bases at J, with 18 bases in the middle. Germline V CDR1 and CDR2: KGHSH, LQKENI. This CDR3 comprises 17 residues. The CDR3, as DNA: TGTGCCAGCTCACCGTCTTCCGGGGCCGGGGGCTCCTACGAGCAGTACTTC. Protein: CASSPSSGAGGSYEQYF.

The chain employs TRBV28 and TRBJ2-3, with TRBD2 identical over 12 bases. This CDR3 is built from 14 residues. The J segment lost 3 bases and the V segment lost 10 bases, leaving 5 bases of the junction unmatched. Per the germline V gene, CDR1 is MDHEN and CDR2 is SYDVKM. The CDR3 bases are TGTGCCACCCGACTAGCGGGAGTGACAGATACGCAGTATTTT. Amino acids: CATRLAGVTDTQYF.

The chain couples TRBV20-1 to TRBJ1-2; D gene uncertain. Per the germline V gene, CDR1 is DFQATT and CDR2 is SNEGSKA (reference sequence). V was cut by 4 bases and J by 6 bases, with 6 bases left in between. The CDR3 is 10 residues long. This CDR3 is CSATANGYTF. CDR3 bases: TGCAGTGCTACGGCCAATGGCTACACCTTC.

The rearrangement uses TRBV2 and TRBJ2-7; 8 nucleotides agree with TRBD2. V dropped 6 bases and J dropped 6; count of bases not matched to a gene: 7. This CDR3 spans 13 amino acids. CDR1 and CDR2 (germline): SNHLY, FYNNEI. CDR3 sequence: CASRVSGRGEQYF. The CDR3 region has the DNA TGTGCCAGCAGGGTCAGCGGGAGAGGCGAGCAGTACTTC.